The 9 T cell receptor beta chains reported below all come from one sample, sequenced in a study of CD8 T cells in Susac syndrome. A quantity of about 0.5 to 1 ug RNA underwent reverse transcription using random hexamers. A single record per CDR3 protein comes from TCRdb applying MiXCR to the immunoSEQ multiplex PCR reads. The sample has approximately 120,000 distinct CDR3 sequences; about 93% are singletons. The sequenced sample consisted of CD8+ T cells from PBMCs. Every receptor here comes from a human donor with multiple sclerosis.

The genes are TRBV6-2 or TRBV6-3 and TRBJ2-1; 9 nucleotides line up with TRBD2. V dropped 5 bases and J dropped 6; count of bases not matched to a gene: 8. The CDR3 is made up of 15 amino acids. The germline V gene has CDR1 MNHEY and CDR2 SVGEGT. This CDR3 reads CASSLGGLAGNEQFF. The CDR3 region has the DNA TGTGCCAGCAGTCTCGGGGGACTAGCCGGCAATGAGCAGTTCTTC.

The V and J genes are TRBV27 and TRBJ2-1; the match to TRBD1 covers 9 bases. With 5 bases clipped from V and 3 bases from J, the junction kept 5 bases outside the gene matches. Germline assignment: CDR1 MNHEY and CDR2 SMNVEV (reference sequence). This CDR3 contains 15 residues. For the CDR3, the DNA is TGTGCCAGCAGTCCCACGACAGGGGGCTACAATGAGCAGTTCTTC. Its protein is CASSPTTGGYNEQFF.

V is TRBV3-1 and J is TRBJ2-7, with D tentatively TRBD1 (6 bases). The V end lost 1 base, the J end lost 3 bases, and 16 bases lay between the germline ends. The CDR3 is 16 residues long. Germline V gene data show CDR1 as LGHDT and CDR2 as YNNKEL (reference sequence). The CDR3 spells CASSQAPSTGIYEQYF. The DNA for the CDR3 is TGTGCCAGCAGCCAAGCCCCCTCGACAGGAATCTACGAGCAGTACTTC.

The chain combines TRBV2 with TRBJ1-3; D is ambiguous. The CDR3 extends over 14 amino acids. V was cut by 4 bases and J by 6 bases, with 13 bases left in between. Germline loops: CDR1 SNHLY, CDR2 FYNNEI. This chain's CDR3 is CASSAGRLENTIYF. As DNA, the CDR3 is TGTGCCAGCAGTGCCGGACGGCTGGAAAACACCATATATTTT.

The rearrangement links TRBV7-9 to TRBJ2-6; D uncertain. CDR1 is SEHNR, CDR2 FQNEAQ, per germline (reference sequence). The CDR3 covers 14 residues. The V and J ends lost 4 bases and 2 bases respectively, with 6 bases between them. CDR3 amino acids: CASSSPTGANVLTF. The CDR3 DNA reads as TGTGCCAGCAGCTCCCCCACTGGGGCCAACGTCCTGACTTTC.

This chain links TRBV7-2 with TRBJ1-5; 9 positions match TRBD1. The J segment lost 9 bases and the V segment lost 1 base, leaving 1 base of the junction unmatched. Germline V gene sequence: CDR1 SGHTA, CDR2 FQGNSA. CDR3 size: 13 residues. CDR3 in amino acids: CASSLEGQGPQHF. Here the CDR3 DNA reads TGTGCCAGCAGCTTAGAGGGACAGGGGCCCCAGCATTTT. The whole variable domain, filled in from reference TRBV7-2 and TRBJ1-5, reads GAGVSQSPSNKVTEKGKDVELRCDPISGHTALYWYRQSLGQGLEFLIYFQGNSAPDKSGLPSDRFSAERTGGSVSTLTIQRTQQEDSAVYLCASSLEGQGPQHFGDGTRLSIL.

The V call is TRBV12-3 or TRBV12-4, the J call TRBJ2-5; D unresolved. The CDR3 is 12 residues long. V was shortened by 1 base and J by 5 bases, with 5 bases between the two germline ends. The CDR3 coding sequence is TGTGCCAGCAGTTTAGTATACGAGACCCAGTACTTC. This codes for CASSLVYETQYF.

V is TRBV19 and J is TRBJ2-1, with 13 bases lining up with TRBD2. Germline trimming cut 6 bases from V and 6 bases from J; bases unmatched to any gene: 8. This CDR3 comprises 16 residues. CDR1 is LNHDA, CDR2 SQIVND, per germline (reference sequence). The CDR3 spells CASSATGLAGANEQFF. CDR3 DNA: TGTGCCAGTAGCGCCACCGGACTAGCGGGAGCCAATGAGCAGTTCTTC.

The CDR3 region has the DNA TGTGCCAGTAGTATAGATGACAGTTCCAATCAGCCCCAGCATTTT. It specifies CASSIDDSSNQPQHF. The gene calls are TRBV19 and TRBJ1-5, with TRBD1 as a possible D gene (5 bases). There are 15 residues in the CDR3. V lost 0 bases, J lost 3 bases, and 9 bases lay in between. In germline, CDR1 is LNHDA, CDR2 SQIVND (reference sequence). The entire variable domain, with the rest obtained from reference TRBV19 and TRBJ1-5, is as follows: DGGITQSPKYLFRKEGQNVTLSCEQNLNHDAMYWYRQDPGQGLRLIYYSQIVNDFQKGDIAEGYSVSREKKESFPLTVTSAQKNPTAFYLCASSIDDSSNQPQHFGDGTRLSIL.